The T cell receptor (beta chain) described here comes from a study of blood T cells in healthy people across ages. CDR3 length: 16 residues. After removal of 2 bases from V and 5 bases from J, the junction contained 7 bases not matched to a gene. CDR1 is SGDLS, CDR2 YYNGEE, per germline. Combining a sample-barcoded 5' primer with a J-beta primer mix, a second PCR ran for roughly 6 to 11 cycles. TCRdb itself ran the 5' RACE reads through MiXCR, one entry per CDR3 protein. The repertoire consists of hundreds of thousands of distinct CDR3 sequences, with more than 40% occurring once and the leading ten covering 25% to 35%.

The gene calls are TRBV9 and TRBJ2-2, with 9 bases that match TRBD1. Material for sequencing was blood. The clonotype comes from a woman in her fifties or sixties in good health. CDR3 bases: TGTGCCAGCAGCGTTACCGGGACAGGGCGGACCGGGGAGCTGTTTTTT. Its protein is CASSVTGTGRTGELFF.